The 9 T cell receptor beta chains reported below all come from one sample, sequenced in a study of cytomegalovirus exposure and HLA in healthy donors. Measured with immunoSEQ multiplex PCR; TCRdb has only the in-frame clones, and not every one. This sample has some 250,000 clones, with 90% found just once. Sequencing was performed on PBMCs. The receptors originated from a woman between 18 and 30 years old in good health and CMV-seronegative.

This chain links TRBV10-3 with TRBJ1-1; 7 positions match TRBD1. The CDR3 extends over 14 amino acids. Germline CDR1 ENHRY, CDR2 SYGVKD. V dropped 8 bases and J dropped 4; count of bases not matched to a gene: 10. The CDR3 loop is CAILEGAGFTEAFF. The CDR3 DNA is TGTGCCATCCTAGAGGGGGCCGGATTCACTGAAGCTTTCTTT.

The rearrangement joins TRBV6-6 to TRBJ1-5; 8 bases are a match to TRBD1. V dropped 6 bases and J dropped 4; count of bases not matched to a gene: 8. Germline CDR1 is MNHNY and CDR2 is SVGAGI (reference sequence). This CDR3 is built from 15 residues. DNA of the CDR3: TGTGCCAGCAGCCCTGGGACAGGCGGTAATCAGCCCCAGCATTTT. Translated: CASSPGTGGNQPQHF.

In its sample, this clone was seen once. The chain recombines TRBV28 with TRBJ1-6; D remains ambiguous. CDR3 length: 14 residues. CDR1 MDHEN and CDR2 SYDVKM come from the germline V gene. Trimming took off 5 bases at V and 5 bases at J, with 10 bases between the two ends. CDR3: CASSLTGNNSPLHF. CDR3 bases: TGTGCCAGCAGTCTGACGGGGAATAATTCACCCCTCCACTTT. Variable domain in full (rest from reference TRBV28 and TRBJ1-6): DVKVTQSSRYLVKRTGEKVFLECVQDMDHENMFWYRQDPGLGLRLIYFSYDVKMKEKGDIPEGYSVSREKKERFSLILESASTNQTSMYLCASSLTGNNSPLHFGNGTRLTVT.

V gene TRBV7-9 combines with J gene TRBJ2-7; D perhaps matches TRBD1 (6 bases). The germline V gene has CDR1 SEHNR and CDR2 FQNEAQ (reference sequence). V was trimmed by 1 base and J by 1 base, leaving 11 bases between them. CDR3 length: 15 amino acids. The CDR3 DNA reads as TGTGCCAGCAGCTTAGGCGGCGACAGGTCCTACGAGCAGTACTTC. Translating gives CASSLGGDRSYEQYF.

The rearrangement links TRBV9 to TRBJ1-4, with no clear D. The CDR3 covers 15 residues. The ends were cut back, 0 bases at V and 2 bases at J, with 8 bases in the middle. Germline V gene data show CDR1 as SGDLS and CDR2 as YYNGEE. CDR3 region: CASSVEQSTNEKLFF. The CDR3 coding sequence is TGTGCCAGCAGCGTAGAACAGTCGACTAATGAAAAACTGTTTTTT.

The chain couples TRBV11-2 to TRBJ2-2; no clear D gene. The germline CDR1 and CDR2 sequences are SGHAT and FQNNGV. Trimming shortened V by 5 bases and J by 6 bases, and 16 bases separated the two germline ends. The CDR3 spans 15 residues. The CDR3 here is CASSPMNTVPGELFF. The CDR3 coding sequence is TGTGCCAGCAGCCCCATGAATACGGTCCCCGGGGAGCTGTTTTTT.

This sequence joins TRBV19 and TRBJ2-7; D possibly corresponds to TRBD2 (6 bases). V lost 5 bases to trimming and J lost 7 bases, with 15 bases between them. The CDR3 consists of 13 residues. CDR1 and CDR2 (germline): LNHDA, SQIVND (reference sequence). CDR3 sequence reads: CASSPGTRQEQYF. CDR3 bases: TGTGCCAGTAGTCCCGGGACTCGGCAGGAGCAGTACTTC.

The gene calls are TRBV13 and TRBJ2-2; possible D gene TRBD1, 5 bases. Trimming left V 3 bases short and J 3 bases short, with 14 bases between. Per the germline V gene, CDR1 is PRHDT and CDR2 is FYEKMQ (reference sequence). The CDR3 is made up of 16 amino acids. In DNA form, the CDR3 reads TGTGCCAGCAGCTTTCAGGGATTTTCTGACACCGGGGAGCTGTTTTTT. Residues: CASSFQGFSDTGELFF.

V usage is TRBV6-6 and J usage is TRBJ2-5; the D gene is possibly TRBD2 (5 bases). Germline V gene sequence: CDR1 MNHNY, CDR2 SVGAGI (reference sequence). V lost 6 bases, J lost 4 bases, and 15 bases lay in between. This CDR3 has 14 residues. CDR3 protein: CASRTEGFTETQYF. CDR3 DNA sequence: TGTGCCAGCAGAACTGAGGGCTTTACAGAGACCCAGTACTTC.